The rows below give T cell receptor beta chains drawn from one sample of a study of blood T cell repertoires in COVID-19. TCRdb's copy holds only in-frame clones and misses some; the assay was immunoSEQ multiplex PCR. The table records around 29,000 clones, 85% to 90% of them present only once. Sequences were obtained from peripheral blood. The source of these receptors is a woman aged 60-75 years with active COVID-19. Each CDR3 is given with its conserved first and last residue. Fields, in order: D gene, J gene, clone size, V gene, CDR3 DNA, CDR3 protein. The D gene is left open where the match is weak. Clone size is stated in some rows and not others, as once, few, many or a class when expanded.

D: .
J: TRBJ2-7
size: .
V: TRBV6-5
DNA: TGTGCCAGCAGCAAAGCCCAATTAGACAGCTACGAGCAGTACTTC
CDR3: CASSKAQLDSYEQYF

D: TRBD2
J: TRBJ2-1
size: .
V: TRBV7-9
DNA: TGTGCCAGCAGCCCCTTAACTAGCGGGGGAAATGAGCAGTTCTTC
CDR3: CASSPLTSGGNEQFF

D: TRBD2
J: TRBJ2-3
size: once
V: TRBV24-1
DNA: TGTGCCACCAGTGATTTTACCAGCGGGAGGACGGATACGCAGTATTTT
CDR3: CATSDFTSGRTDTQYF

D: .
J: TRBJ1-4
size: few
V: TRBV2
DNA: TGTGCCAGCAGTGAAGCGGGGGGGAAACTGTTTTTT
CDR3: CASSEAGGKLFF

D: .
J: TRBJ1-5
size: .
V: TRBV12-3/TRBV12-4
DNA: TGTGCCAGCCGAAACCTAAATCAGCCCCAGCATTTT
CDR3: CASRNLNQPQHF

D: .
J: TRBJ2-3
size: .
V: TRBV5-1
DNA: TGCGCCAGCAGCTTGTCCCCAGGCACAGATACGCAGTATTTT
CDR3: CASSLSPGTDTQYF

D: .
J: TRBJ2-2
size: once
V: TRBV6-1
DNA: TGTGCCAGCAGTGCCCTGGGGGGGCCTGTTTTCACCGGGGAGCTGTTTTTT
CDR3: CASSALGGPVFTGELFF

D: TRBD2
J: TRBJ2-1
size: .
V: TRBV6-5
DNA: TGTGCCAGCAGTCCCCGGGGGGTGCACAATGAGCAGTTCTTC
CDR3: CASSPRGVHNEQFF

D: .
J: TRBJ1-4
size: .
V: TRBV21-1
DNA: TGTGCCAGCAGAAAATACCGGGGGGACAGGCATCTTGTCCATGAAAAACTGTTTTTT
CDR3: CASRKYRGDRHLVHEKLFF

D: TRBD2
J: TRBJ2-1
size: .
V: TRBV5-5
DNA: TGTGCCAGCAGCTTGGTGGGGACTAGCGGGAGCAATGAGCAGTTCTTC
CDR3: CASSLVGTSGSNEQFF

D: TRBD2
J: TRBJ2-2
size: .
V: TRBV5-4
DNA: TGTGCCAGCAGCTTGGGGTCGGGGAGGGCCACCGGGGAGCTGTTTTTT
CDR3: CASSLGSGRATGELFF

D: TRBD1
J: TRBJ2-5
size: .
V: TRBV24-1
DNA: TGTGCCACCAGTGATGCGGGACAGGGGATAGAGACCCAGTACTTC
CDR3: CATSDAGQGIETQYF

D: TRBD1
J: TRBJ1-6
size: .
V: TRBV5-1
DNA: TGCGCCAGCAGCTGGGACAGTATAAGGGAAAATTCACCCCTCCACTTT
CDR3: CASSWDSIRENSPLHF

D: TRBD1
J: TRBJ2-7
size: .
V: TRBV27
DNA: TGTGCCAGCAGTTTACGAGGACAGGGGGTTTACGAGCAGTACTTC
CDR3: CASSLRGQGVYEQYF

D: .
J: TRBJ2-5
size: few
V: TRBV9
DNA: TGTGCCAGCAGCGTAGCAGCAGGGGGGAAGGAAGAGACCCAGTACTTC
CDR3: CASSVAAGGKEETQYF

D: .
J: TRBJ1-1
size: .
V: TRBV16
DNA: TGTGCCAGCAGCCAATCAAGGGAGCGTACTGAAGCTTTCTTT
CDR3: CASSQSRERTEAFF

D: .
J: TRBJ2-5
size: once
V: TRBV14
DNA: TGTGCCAGCAGCCAAATGGCCCAAGAGACCCAGTACTTC
CDR3: CASSQMAQETQYF

D: .
J: TRBJ2-7
size: .
V: TRBV28
DNA: TGTGCCAGCAGTACAACCTCCTACGAGCAGTACTTC
CDR3: CASSTTSYEQYF

D: TRBD1
J: TRBJ2-1
size: .
V: TRBV15
DNA: TGTGCCACCAGCAGACCTCCAGGACAGGGAGAAGGGTACAATGAGCAGTTCTTC
CDR3: CATSRPPGQGEGYNEQFF

D: TRBD1
J: TRBJ1-1
size: .
V: TRBV30
DNA: TGTGCCTGGAGGGTAGGGGACAGGGGGCGCTGGGACACTGAAGCTTTCTTT
CDR3: CAWRVGDRGRWDTEAFF

D: TRBD2
J: TRBJ2-1
size: .
V: TRBV5-1
DNA: TGCGCCAGCAGCTTGGTGCTAGCGGGCGATGAGCAGTTCTTC
CDR3: CASSLVLAGDEQFF

D: TRBD1
J: TRBJ2-7
size: .
V: TRBV2
DNA: TGTGCCAGCAGCGCGGACAGGGGAACTGGCGAGCAGTACTTC
CDR3: CASSADRGTGEQYF

D: .
J: TRBJ2-3
size: .
V: TRBV11-2
DNA: TGTGCCAGCAGCTTAGGACAGTCGATCGGGGGGCTCCCCTATACGCAGTATTTT
CDR3: CASSLGQSIGGLPYTQYF

D: TRBD2
J: TRBJ2-3
size: .
V: TRBV5-1
DNA: TGCGCCAGCAGCTTTGGACTAGCGGGAGGGAGTATCCCAGATACGCAGTATTTT
CDR3: CASSFGLAGGSIPDTQYF

D: .
J: TRBJ2-2
size: .
V: TRBV6-5
DNA: TGTGCCACTGTCGGGTACTCCCAGGGGCTGTTTTTT
CDR3: CATVGYSQGLFF

D: .
J: TRBJ2-1
size: once
V: TRBV12-5
DNA: TGTGCTAGTGGTTTGGGGACAGCTGAGCAGTTCTTC
CDR3: CASGLGTAEQFF